These T cell receptor beta chains were read from a single sample in a study of blood T cells in healthy people across ages. Using its own MiXCR run on the 5' RACE reads, TCRdb lists one record per CDR3 protein. The sample consists of some 1.8 million distinct CDR3 sequences, about two fifths of them appearing once. The sequencing sample was made of blood. Source of these receptors: a human donor in good health. Each CDR3 is given with its conserved first and last residue. Each record gives: J gene, D gene, clone size, V gene, CDR3 protein, CDR3 DNA. A D gene is named only where the DNA matches it firmly. Size tells how often a clone was seen (once, few, many) or the class of an expanded clone, and some rows leave it out.

TRBJ1-4	.	.	TRBV12-3/TRBV12-4	CASSLSPRATNEKLFF	TGTGCCAGCAGTTTAAGCCCACGCGCAACTAATGAAAAACTGTTTTTT
TRBJ2-6	.	.	TRBV12-3/TRBV12-4	CASSLARRGFALDHSGANVLTF	TGTGCCAGCAGTTTAGCGCGGAGGGGATTCGCATTAGACCACTCTGGGGCCAACGTCCTGACTTTC
TRBJ2-5	TRBD2	once	TRBV20-1	CSALSGVVGETQYF	TGCAGTGCTCTTAGCGGGGTGGTGGGAGAGACCCAGTACTTC
TRBJ1-2	.	.	TRBV9	CASSVGGGRYGYTF	TGTGCCAGCAGCGTAGGGGGAGGAAGATATGGCTACACCTTC
TRBJ2-6	.	.	TRBV6-2/TRBV6-3	CASSLSYLGAGANVLTF	TGTGCCAGCAGTCTCTCCTATCTGGGGGCTGGGGCCAACGTCCTGACTTTC
TRBJ2-7	TRBD2	few	TRBV5-8	CASISRRGDGYEQYF	TGTGCCAGCATTTCCCGCCGGGGGGACGGGTACGAGCAGTACTTC
TRBJ1-6	TRBD1	.	TRBV25-1	CASPPRQGARNSPLHF	TGTGCCAGCCCCCCCCGACAGGGGGCTAGGAATTCACCCCTCCACTTT
TRBJ1-2	.	few	TRBV29-1	CSVVGLLPGYGYTF	TGCAGCGTGGTGGGGTTATTACCCGGCTATGGCTACACCTTC
TRBJ1-1	.	.	TRBV5-1	CASSFTQGLDTEAFF	TGCGCCAGCAGCTTCACACAGGGTCTGGACACTGAAGCTTTCTTT
TRBJ2-3	TRBD2	.	TRBV9	CASSPGVAGGLTDTQYF	TGTGCCAGCAGCCCCGGGGTAGCGGGGGGCTTAACAGATACGCAGTATTTT
TRBJ2-7	TRBD1	.	TRBV29-1	CSVDSGTGAYEQYF	TGCAGCGTTGATTCGGGGACAGGGGCCTACGAGCAGTACTTC
TRBJ1-1	.	few	TRBV7-2	CASSLAKGSTEAFF	TGTGCCAGCAGCTTAGCGAAGGGCAGCACTGAAGCTTTCTTT
TRBJ1-2	.	.	TRBV4-2	CASSQDHREPHTF	TGTGCCAGCAGCCAAGACCACAGGGAACCCCACACCTTC
TRBJ2-1	.	.	TRBV7-3	CASSLSRGTFNEQFF	TGTGCCAGCAGCTTAAGCAGGGGCACCTTCAATGAGCAGTTCTTC
TRBJ2-3	.	many	TRBV4-2	CASSQEAASGADTQYF	TGTGCCAGCAGCCAAGAGGCGGCCTCCGGAGCAGATACGCAGTATTTT
TRBJ2-7	.	.	TRBV7-9	CASSRGQSYYEQYF	TGTGCCAGCAGCCGCGGACAGTCCTACTACGAGCAGTACTTC
TRBJ1-2	.	once	TRBV29-1	CSVEGTADQGGGYTF	TGCAGCGTTGAAGGGACGGCTGATCAGGGAGGCGGCTACACCTTC
TRBJ2-1	TRBD2	.	TRBV6-2/TRBV6-3	CAGSWRGAYNEQFF	TGTGCCGGCAGTTGGCGGGGGGCCTACAATGAGCAGTTCTTC
TRBJ2-5	.	.	TRBV20-1	CSALTSQETQYF	TGCAGTGCTCTGACATCCCAAGAGACCCAGTACTTC
TRBJ2-3	.	.	TRBV29-1	CSAEGRFTDTQYF	TGCAGTGCTGAAGGCAGGTTCACAGATACGCAGTATTTT
TRBJ2-1	.	once	TRBV7-9	CASSPAWSGEQFF	TGTGCCAGCAGCCCGGCGTGGAGTGGTGAGCAGTTCTTC
TRBJ2-1	TRBD2	.	TRBV4-3	CASSQLAGGIFDEQFF	TGCGCCAGCAGCCAGCTAGCGGGGGGTATCTTCGATGAGCAGTTCTTC
TRBJ2-7	.	.	TRBV7-2	CASIKGSGSAYEQYF	TGTGCCAGCATCAAAGGGAGTGGGTCGGCCTACGAGCAGTACTTC
TRBJ2-7	.	.	TRBV20-1	CSARDDTRDFYEQYF	TGCAGTGCTAGAGATGACACGAGGGACTTCTACGAGCAGTACTTC
TRBJ2-7	.	few	TRBV27	CASSLRGRGGFEAEVYEQYF	TGTGCCAGCAGTTTGCGTGGCAGGGGGGGCTTTGAGGCGGAAGTCTACGAGCAGTACTTC
TRBJ2-7	TRBD1	.	TRBV7-2	CASSQAWDRGKQYF	TGTGCCAGCAGCCAAGCCTGGGACAGGGGGAAGCAGTACTTC
TRBJ2-1	TRBD2	few	TRBV12-3/TRBV12-4	CASNLAGGPRNEQFF	TGTGCCAGCAACCTAGCGGGGGGGCCCAGGAATGAGCAGTTCTTC
TRBJ1-2	.	.	TRBV3-1	CASSQGGIYGYTF	TGTGCCAGCAGCCAAGGCGGTATCTATGGCTACACCTTC
TRBJ2-5	TRBD2	.	TRBV4-1	CASSQRLAGNQETQYF	TGCGCCAGCAGCCAAAGACTAGCGGGGAACCAAGAGACCCAGTACTTC
TRBJ1-1	.	.	TRBV20-1	CSARDPQNRRVAFF	TGCAGTGCTAGAGATCCCCAGAATCGACGGGTAGCTTTCTTT
TRBJ2-3	.	few	TRBV27	CASSEGPMSTDTQYF	TGTGCCAGCAGTGAGGGACCCATGAGCACAGATACGCAGTATTTT
TRBJ2-3	TRBD2	.	TRBV6-2/TRBV6-3	CASSYSKVAGGITDTQYF	TGTGCCAGCAGTTACTCGAAGGTTGCGGGGGGCATCACAGATACGCAGTATTTT
TRBJ2-1	.	once	TRBV3-1	CASSQSNFGLSDYNEQFF	TGTGCCAGCAGCCAATCGAACTTCGGGCTTTCTGATTACAATGAGCAGTTCTTC
TRBJ2-5	.	few	TRBV7-2	CASMNKNEETQYF	TGTGCCAGCATGAATAAGAATGAAGAGACCCAGTACTTC
TRBJ2-7	TRBD1	.	TRBV3-1	CDSSQEQGDEQYF	TGTGACAGCAGCCAAGAACAGGGGGACGAGCAGTACTTC
TRBJ2-1	TRBD2	few	TRBV3-1	CASSQVGGGDNEQFF	TGTGCCAGCAGCCAAGTCGGCGGGGGGGACAATGAGCAGTTCTTC
TRBJ2-5	TRBD1	.	TRBV19	CASSNLRTGVTARETQYF	TGTGCCAGTAGTAATCTCCGGACAGGGGTGACGGCACGAGAGACCCAGTACTTC
TRBJ2-1	.	.	TRBV3-1	CASSQDTDRSVFF	TGTGCCAGCAGCCAAGACACAGACAGATCGGTGTTCTTC
TRBJ1-1	.	few	TRBV5-1	CASGFSVPDTEAFF	TGCGCCAGCGGCTTTAGTGTCCCGGACACTGAAGCTTTCTTT
TRBJ2-3	.	.	TRBV7-7	CASSSASGGADTQYF	TGTGCCAGCAGTTCGGCATCTGGGGGGGCGGATACGCAGTATTTT
TRBJ2-7	.	few	TRBV7-9	CASRPAGGTYEQYF	TGTGCCAGCCGGCCGGCAGGGGGGACGTACGAGCAGTACTTC
TRBJ2-1	.	.	TRBV10-3	CAISESNGPWGNEQFF	TGTGCCATCAGTGAGTCGAATGGCCCCTGGGGGAATGAGCAGTTCTTC
TRBJ2-1	.	few	TRBV27	CASSLSDGGSYNEQFF	TGTGCCAGCAGTTTATCAGACGGGGGCTCCTACAATGAGCAGTTCTTC
TRBJ1-2	TRBD1	.	TRBV5-1	CASSGTGGKIYGYTF	TGCGCCAGCAGCGGAACAGGGGGGAAGATCTACGGCTACACCTTC
TRBJ2-1	TRBD2	few	TRBV29-1	CSVEDPTSGAYNEQFF	TGCAGCGTTGAAGATCCTACTAGCGGGGCCTACAATGAGCAGTTCTTC
TRBJ2-7	.	.	TRBV12-3/TRBV12-4	CASSFSGLLSYEQYF	TGTGCCAGCAGTTTCTCGGGGCTTCTATCCTACGAGCAGTACTTC
TRBJ2-1	.	.	TRBV27	CASSAGIYNEQFF	TGTGCCAGCAGCGCCGGGATTTACAATGAGCAGTTCTTC
TRBJ2-3	.	.	TRBV7-9	CASSLPGEPADTQYF	TGTGCCAGCAGCTTGCCGGGGGAACCTGCAGATACGCAGTATTTT
TRBJ1-5	TRBD1	.	TRBV3-1	CASSQDLDRGRRQPQHF	TGTGCCAGCAGCCAAGATCTTGACAGGGGGCGACGACAGCCCCAGCATTTT
TRBJ2-1	.	.	TRBV6-5	CASSYPIPGANEQFF	TGTGCCAGCAGTTACCCGATCCCGGGGGCGAATGAGCAGTTCTTC
TRBJ1-5	.	.	TRBV7-2	CASSLAPTGNQPQHF	TGTGCCAGCAGCTTAGCCCCCACAGGGAATCAGCCCCAGCATTTT
TRBJ1-4	TRBD1	.	TRBV2	CASSRNRGLNEKLFF	TGTGCCAGCAGTAGGAACAGGGGACTTAATGAAAAACTGTTTTTT
TRBJ2-3	TRBD2	few	TRBV5-5	CASSLWGLADSTDTQYF	TGTGCCAGCAGCTTGTGGGGACTAGCGGACAGCACAGATACGCAGTATTTT
TRBJ1-2	.	.	TRBV5-1	CASSLDSLYYGYTF	TGCGCCAGCAGCTTGGATAGCCTCTACTATGGCTACACCTTC
TRBJ1-5	TRBD1	.	TRBV12-5	CASGPGTAIDQPQHF	TGTGCTAGTGGTCCCGGGACAGCGATTGATCAGCCCCAGCATTTT